This T cell receptor beta chain stems from a study of CD8 T cell repertoires and HIV-1 epitope variants. Germline CDR1 and CDR2: SGDLS and YYNGEE. Germline trimming cut 0 bases from V and 5 bases from J; bases unmatched to any gene: 6. This CDR3 is built from 17 residues. As regards this clone: Its antigen is not known.

Study results and limitations: Under ten antigen-specific TCR beta clonotypes were found; roughly 6 seemed cross-reactive to variants.

Profiled with immunoSEQ multiplex PCR; TCRdb holds only in-frame clones, not every one. The profile covers 4,500 to 6,000 clones, with roughly 60% appearing a single time and around 43% taken by the ten largest. This sequence originates from a male donor with HIV. Material for sequencing was cultured CD8+ T cells derived from PBMCs. The chain uses TRBV9 and TRBJ2-2; 11 bases line up with TRBD2. CDR3 sequence: CASSVDPLAGETGELFF. The CDR3 DNA reads as TGTGCCAGCAGCGTAGACCCACTAGCGGGGGAAACCGGGGAGCTGTTTTTT.